The following is a T cell receptor (beta chain) sequence with its context. This sample is part of a study of shared clonotypes between healthy human individuals. V lost 0 bases, J lost 3 bases, and 12 bases lay in between. Germline V lookup: CDR1 MNHEY, CDR2 SVGAGI. The CDR3 runs to 15 residues. Libraries were prepared by immunoSEQ multiplex PCR; TCRdb keeps only in-frame clonotypes and omits some of them. The sample comprises roughly 2,000,000 clones, about 94% of which are singletons, and more than 1.5% rests with the top ten. Naive CD8 cells were CD45RO-negative, positively selected for CCR7, excluding terminally differentiated effector memory CD45RA+ cells.

The TCR comes from a young man in good health. Some clones in this sample may be carry-over from other donors' samples. The chain joins TRBV6-5 to TRBJ2-7; D is unresolved. Sequencing was performed on naive CD8+ T cells from PBMCs. The DNA for the CDR3 is TGTGCCAGCAGTTACTCGATTGGGCTGCGCTACGAGCAGTACTTC. It is translated as CASSYSIGLRYEQYF.